This T cell receptor (beta chain) was profiled in a study of T cell responses to AZD1222 COVID-19 vaccine. Overall study results and limits: Reportedly, close to half of spike-specific TCRs are directed against unmutated variant regions. Clonal diversity was possibly underestimated, and the donors were mostly white British, with more females.

This clone appeared once. Antigen specificity is unknown. The germline V gene encodes CDR1 MNHEY and CDR2 SVGEGT. The CDR3 sequence is 14 residues long. With 8 bases clipped from V and 5 bases from J, the junction kept 10 bases outside the gene matches. Data came from immunoSEQ multiplex PCR; TCRdb stores just in-frame clones and leaves some out. Seen here are 77,000 or so clones, roughly 91% observed once, and the top ten hold more than 15%. The sample in question was peripheral blood, obtained 28 days after the second AZD1222 dose. V and J are TRBV6-2 or TRBV6-3 and TRBJ2-7; 9 nucleotides agree with TRBD1. The TCR originated in an adult who received the AZD1222 COVID-19 vaccine. The DNA for the CDR3 is TGTGCCAGCGGCCTACAGGGGGCGAGGAACGAGCAGTACTTC. It encodes CASGLQGARNEQYF.